This TCR beta chain originates from a study of cytomegalovirus exposure and HLA in healthy donors. Study at large: For the approximately 420 genotyped donors, more than 65% fell within the Caucasian-associated ancestry cluster.

Germline trimming cut 2 bases from V and 10 bases from J; bases unmatched to any gene: 12. In germline, CDR1 is LNHNV, CDR2 YYDKDF (reference sequence). The CDR3 sequence is 16 residues long. The PCR had 60 Vbeta and 13 Jbeta primers. The data were produced by immunoSEQ multiplex PCR, yet TCRdb's version contains in-frame clones alone and is incomplete. This table has 100,000 to 150,000 clones, 83% appearing once. The chain recombines TRBV15 with TRBJ2-1, with TRBD1 matching 9 bases. The sequence was collected from a woman between 40 and 55 years old in good health and CMV-seropositive. The source material was PBMCs. CDR3 DNA: TGTGCCACCAGCAGACCTGGGACAGGGAGGGTCGAGGAGCAGTTCTTC. Translating gives CATSRPGTGRVEEQFF.